These T cell receptor beta chains were read from a single sample in a study of cytomegalovirus exposure and HLA in healthy donors. The assay was immunoSEQ multiplex PCR, and TCRdb's table has in-frame clones only and misses some. The table lists 140,000 to 150,000 clones, roughly 62% of them singletons. The material sequenced was PBMCs. The receptors derive from a man in his sixties in good health and CMV-seronegative. The CDR3 runs from the conserved cysteine through the conserved F or W. The order of the fields is clone size, D gene, V gene, J gene, CDR3 DNA, CDR3 protein. The D gene is left open where the match is weak. Where a row states a size, it is once, few, many or the class of an expanded clone; other rows omit it.

clone size: -; D gene: -; V gene: TRBV5-1; J gene: TRBJ1-2; CDR3 DNA: TGCGCCAGCAGCCCCAGGGGTGTCGATGGCTACACCTTC; CDR3 protein: CASSPRGVDGYTF
clone size: -; D gene: -; V gene: TRBV7-3; J gene: TRBJ2-1; CDR3 DNA: TGTGCCAGCAGCTCCCCGAACCAGAATGAGCAGTTCTTC; CDR3 protein: CASSSPNQNEQFF
clone size: few; D gene: -; V gene: TRBV28; J gene: TRBJ1-2; CDR3 DNA: TGTGCCAGCAGTTCCCCACCGACAGACTATGGCTACACCTTC; CDR3 protein: CASSSPPTDYGYTF
clone size: -; D gene: TRBD1; V gene: TRBV10-3; J gene: TRBJ1-3; CDR3 DNA: TGTGCCATCAAAACCGGGACAGGGAGCACTGGAAACACCATATATTTT; CDR3 protein: CAIKTGTGSTGNTIYF
clone size: -; D gene: -; V gene: TRBV5-6; J gene: TRBJ2-1; CDR3 DNA: TGTGCCAGCAGCTTAGGGGGTATCTCCTACAATGAGCAGTTCTTC; CDR3 protein: CASSLGGISYNEQFF
clone size: few; D gene: -; V gene: TRBV7-9; J gene: TRBJ2-7; CDR3 DNA: TGTGCCAGCAGCTCATCCACTAGCTTCTACGAGCAGTACTTC; CDR3 protein: CASSSSTSFYEQYF
clone size: few; D gene: -; V gene: TRBV4-3; J gene: TRBJ2-4; CDR3 DNA: TGCGCCAGCAGCCGCAGCTACAGGGGAGCGGGCCCGAATTCAAACATTCAGTACTTC; CDR3 protein: CASSRSYRGAGPNSNIQYF
clone size: -; D gene: TRBD2; V gene: TRBV15; J gene: TRBJ2-5; CDR3 DNA: TGTGCCACCAGCAGAGGGACTAGCGGGAGGAAAGGGGAGACCCAGTACTTC; CDR3 protein: CATSRGTSGRKGETQYF
clone size: -; D gene: TRBD2; V gene: TRBV28; J gene: TRBJ2-1; CDR3 DNA: TGTGCCAGCAGTGTCCGGGACTACCTTAAAAGCTCCTACAATGAGCAGTTCTTC; CDR3 protein: CASSVRDYLKSSYNEQFF
clone size: -; D gene: TRBD2; V gene: TRBV29-1; J gene: TRBJ2-7; CDR3 DNA: TGCAGCGGGAGCGGGACCAGCTCCTACGAGCAGTACTTC; CDR3 protein: CSGSGTSSYEQYF
clone size: few; D gene: -; V gene: TRBV25-1; J gene: TRBJ2-7; CDR3 DNA: TGTGCCAGCAGTGAAGCTACAGCTGATCTTTTGTTGTGGCAGTACTTC; CDR3 protein: CASSEATADLLLWQYF
clone size: few; D gene: TRBD1; V gene: TRBV9; J gene: TRBJ1-1; CDR3 DNA: TGTGCCAGCAGCGTCCGGGACAGGGGGGCCGGAGGAGCTTTCTTT; CDR3 protein: CASSVRDRGAGGAFF
clone size: -; D gene: TRBD1; V gene: TRBV18; J gene: TRBJ1-2; CDR3 DNA: TGTGCCAGCTCACCGCCGACAGGGCAAATGGGGTATGGCTACACCTTC; CDR3 protein: CASSPPTGQMGYGYTF